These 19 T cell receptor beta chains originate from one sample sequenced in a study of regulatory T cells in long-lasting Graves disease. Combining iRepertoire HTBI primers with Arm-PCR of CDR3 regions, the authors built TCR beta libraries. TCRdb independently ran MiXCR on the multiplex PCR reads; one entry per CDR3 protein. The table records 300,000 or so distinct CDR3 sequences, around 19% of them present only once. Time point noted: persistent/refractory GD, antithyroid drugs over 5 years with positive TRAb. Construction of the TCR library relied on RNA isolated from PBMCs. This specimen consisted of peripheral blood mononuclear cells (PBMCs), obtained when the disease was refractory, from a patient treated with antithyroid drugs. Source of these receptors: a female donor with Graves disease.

The CDR3, as DNA: TGTGCCAGCAGCTTCCAATGGACTAGCGGGGGGGGGGCCCAGTACTTC. It is translated as CASSFQWTSGGGAQYF. The chain employs TRBV11-2 and TRBJ2-5, with 15 bases identical to TRBD2. Unmatched junction bases numbered 8, after V lost 3 bases and J lost 9 bases. There are 16 residues in the CDR3. Germline V lookup: CDR1 SGHAT, CDR2 FQNNGV.

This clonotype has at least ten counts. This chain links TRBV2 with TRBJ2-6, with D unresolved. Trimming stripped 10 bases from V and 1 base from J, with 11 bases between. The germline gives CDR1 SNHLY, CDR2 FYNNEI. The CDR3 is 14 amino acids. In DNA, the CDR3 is TGTGCCACCAAACGAGAGTCTGGGGCCAACGTCCTGACTTTC. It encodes CATKRESGANVLTF.

CDR3 nucleotides: TGTGCCAGCAGTGATTTTGAGCCCCAGCATTTT. Residues: CASSDFEPQHF. The chain uses TRBV28 and TRBJ1-5; D not resolved. Germline loops: CDR1 MDHEN, CDR2 SYDVKM. CDR3 size: 11 residues. V lost 5 bases and J lost 8, with 7 bases in between.

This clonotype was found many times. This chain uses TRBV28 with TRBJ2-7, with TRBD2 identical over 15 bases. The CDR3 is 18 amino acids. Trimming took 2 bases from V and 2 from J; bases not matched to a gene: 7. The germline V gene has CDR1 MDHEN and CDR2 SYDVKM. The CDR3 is CASSLPTGLAGGPYEQYF. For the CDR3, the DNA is TGTGCCAGCAGTTTACCCACCGGACTAGCGGGAGGGCCCTACGAGCAGTACTTC.

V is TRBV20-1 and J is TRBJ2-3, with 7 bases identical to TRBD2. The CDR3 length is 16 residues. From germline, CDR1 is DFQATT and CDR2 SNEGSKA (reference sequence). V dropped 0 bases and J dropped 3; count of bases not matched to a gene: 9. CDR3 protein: CSARDWRQRGTDTQYF. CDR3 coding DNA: TGCAGTGCTAGAGATTGGAGACAGCGGGGTACAGATACGCAGTATTTT.

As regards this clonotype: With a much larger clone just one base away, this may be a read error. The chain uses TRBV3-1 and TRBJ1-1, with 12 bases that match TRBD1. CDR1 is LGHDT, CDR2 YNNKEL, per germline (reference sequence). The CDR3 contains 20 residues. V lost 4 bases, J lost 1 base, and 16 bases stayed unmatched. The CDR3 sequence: CASSPKPSPGQGARNTEAFF. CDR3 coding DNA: TGTGCCAGCAGCCCCAAACCCTCACCGGGACAGGGGGCGAGGAACACTGAAGCTTTCTTT.

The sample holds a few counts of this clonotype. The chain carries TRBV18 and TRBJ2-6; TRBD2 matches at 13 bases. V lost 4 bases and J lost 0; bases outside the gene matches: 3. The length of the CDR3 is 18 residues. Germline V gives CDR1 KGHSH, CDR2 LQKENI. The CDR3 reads CASSLRTSGSSGANVLTF. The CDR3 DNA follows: TGTGCCAGCTCACTGCGGACTAGCGGGAGCTCTGGGGCCAACGTCCTGACTTTC.

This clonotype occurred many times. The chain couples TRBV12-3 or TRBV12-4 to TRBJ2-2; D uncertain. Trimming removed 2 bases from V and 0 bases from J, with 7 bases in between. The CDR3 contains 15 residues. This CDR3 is CASSLYVSNTGELFF. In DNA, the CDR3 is TGTGCCAGCAGTTTATATGTGTCGAACACCGGGGAGCTGTTTTTT.

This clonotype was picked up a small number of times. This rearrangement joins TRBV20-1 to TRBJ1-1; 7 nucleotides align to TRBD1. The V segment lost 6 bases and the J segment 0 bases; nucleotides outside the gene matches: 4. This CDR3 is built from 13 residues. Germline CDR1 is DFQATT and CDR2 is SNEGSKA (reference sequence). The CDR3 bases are TGCAGTGCCCGTGACAGGGTGAACACTGAAGCTTTCTTT. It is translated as CSARDRVNTEAFF.

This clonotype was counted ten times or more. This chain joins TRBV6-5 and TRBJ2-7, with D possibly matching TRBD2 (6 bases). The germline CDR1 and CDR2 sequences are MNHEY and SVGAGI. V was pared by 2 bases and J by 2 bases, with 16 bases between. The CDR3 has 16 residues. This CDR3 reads CASSYGRGRAAYEQYF. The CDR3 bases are TGTGCCAGCAGTTACGGGCGGGGCAGGGCCGCCTACGAGCAGTACTTC.

The CDR3 sequence: CASSLAAPGTGVLEGHGYTF. CDR3 DNA sequence: TGTGCCAGCAGCTTAGCGGCCCCCGGGACAGGGGTCCTCGAAGGGCATGGCTACACCTTC. This rearrangement joins TRBV7-2 to TRBJ1-2; 10 bases align to TRBD1. Germline CDR1 reads SGHTA; CDR2 reads FQGNSA. Unmatched junction bases numbered 19, after V lost 0 bases and J lost 6 bases. The CDR3 loop spans 20 amino acids.

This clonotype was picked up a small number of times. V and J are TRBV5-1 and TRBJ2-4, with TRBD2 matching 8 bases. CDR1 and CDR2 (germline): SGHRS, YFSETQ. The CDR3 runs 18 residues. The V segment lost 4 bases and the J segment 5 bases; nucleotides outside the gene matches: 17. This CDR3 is CASSLGGGSPLSENIQYF. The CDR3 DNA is TGCGCCAGCAGCCTCGGGGGGGGGAGTCCCCTGAGCGAAAACATTCAGTACTTC.

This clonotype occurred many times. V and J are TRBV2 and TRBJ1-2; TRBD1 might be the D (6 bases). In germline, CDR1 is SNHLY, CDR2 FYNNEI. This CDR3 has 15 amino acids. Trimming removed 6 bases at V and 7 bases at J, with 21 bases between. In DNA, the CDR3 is TGTGCCAGCAGCGAGCCGGCTTTAGGGGGAAGTGGCTACACCTTC. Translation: CASSEPALGGSGYTF.

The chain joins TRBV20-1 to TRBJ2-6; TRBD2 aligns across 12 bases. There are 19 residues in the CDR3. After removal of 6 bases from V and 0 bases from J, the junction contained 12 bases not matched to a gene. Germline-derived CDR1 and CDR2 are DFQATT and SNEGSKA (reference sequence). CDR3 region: CSATSASGRGSSGANVLTF. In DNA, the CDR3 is TGCAGTGCCACTTCAGCTAGCGGGAGGGGGAGCTCTGGGGCCAACGTCCTGACTTTC.

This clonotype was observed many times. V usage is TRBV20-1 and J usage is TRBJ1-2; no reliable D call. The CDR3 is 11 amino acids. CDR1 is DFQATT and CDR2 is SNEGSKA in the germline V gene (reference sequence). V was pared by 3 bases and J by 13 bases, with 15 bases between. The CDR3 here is CSASDLPSPTF. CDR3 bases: TGCAGTGCTAGTGACCTTCCATCTCCCACCTTC.

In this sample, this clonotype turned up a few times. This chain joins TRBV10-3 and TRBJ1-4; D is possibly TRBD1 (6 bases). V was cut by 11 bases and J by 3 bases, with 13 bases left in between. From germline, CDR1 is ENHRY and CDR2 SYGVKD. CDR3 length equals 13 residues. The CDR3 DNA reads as TGTGCCTCAGCGGGGGCGGCTAATGAAAAACTGTTTTTT. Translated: CASAGAANEKLFF.

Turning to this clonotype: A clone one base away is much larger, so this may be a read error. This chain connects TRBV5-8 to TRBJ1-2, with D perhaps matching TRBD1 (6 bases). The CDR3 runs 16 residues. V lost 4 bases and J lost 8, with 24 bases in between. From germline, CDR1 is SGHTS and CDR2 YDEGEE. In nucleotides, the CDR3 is TGTGCCAGCAGCCGCGTTGCGGACAGTGTATCAAGGGGCTACACCTTC. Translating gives CASSRVADSVSRGYTF.

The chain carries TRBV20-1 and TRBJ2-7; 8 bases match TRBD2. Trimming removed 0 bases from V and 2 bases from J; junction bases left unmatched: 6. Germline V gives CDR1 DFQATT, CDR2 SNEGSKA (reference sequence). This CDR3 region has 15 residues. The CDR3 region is CSARDSRREAYEQYF. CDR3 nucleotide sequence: TGCAGTGCTAGAGATTCCAGGCGGGAGGCCTACGAGCAGTACTTC.

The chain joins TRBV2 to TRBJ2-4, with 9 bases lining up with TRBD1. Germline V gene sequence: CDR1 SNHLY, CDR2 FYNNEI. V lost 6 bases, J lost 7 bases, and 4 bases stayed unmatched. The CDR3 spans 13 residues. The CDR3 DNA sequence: TGTGCCAGCAGACAGGGGGCCTCGAACATTCAGTACTTC. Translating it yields CASRQGASNIQYF.